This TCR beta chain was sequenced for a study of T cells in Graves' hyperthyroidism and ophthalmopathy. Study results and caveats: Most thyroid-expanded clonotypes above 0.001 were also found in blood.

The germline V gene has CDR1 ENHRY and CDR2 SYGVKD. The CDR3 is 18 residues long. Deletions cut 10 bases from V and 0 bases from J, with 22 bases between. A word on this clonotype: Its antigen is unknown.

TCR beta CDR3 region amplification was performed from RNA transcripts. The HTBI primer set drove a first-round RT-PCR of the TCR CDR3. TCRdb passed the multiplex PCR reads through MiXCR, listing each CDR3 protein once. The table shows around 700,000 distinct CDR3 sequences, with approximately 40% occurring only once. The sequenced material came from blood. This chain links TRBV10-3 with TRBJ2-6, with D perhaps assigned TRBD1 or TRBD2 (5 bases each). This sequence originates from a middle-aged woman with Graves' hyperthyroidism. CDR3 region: CASFPTPGRSSGANVLTF. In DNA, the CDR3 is TGTGCCAGTTTCCCTACACCGGGACGAAGCTCTGGGGCCAACGTCCTGACTTTC.